These 18 T cell receptor beta chains share one sample of origin, sequenced in a study of spatial heterogeneity in lung cancer. Antigens of these TCRs are unknown. Described time point: sample taken at primary tumor resection. TCRdb reprocessed the 5' RACE reads via MiXCR and lists one record per CDR3 protein. The sample lists under 20,000 distinct CDR3 sequences, 9.5% to 10% seen once, with roughly 21% in the top ten. General study findings and limits: In tumors, expanded intratumoral alpha and beta TCR counts tracked mutation counts.

This specimen consisted of lung tumor tissue, obtained at surgery. The source of these receptors is a female donor with early-stage non-small cell lung cancer.

This clonotype was found a few times. A library prepared for alpha chains yielded this beta chain as an off-target read; its size is of little meaning. The chain uses TRBV3-1 and TRBJ1-2; the D is unclear. Germline loops: CDR1 LGHDT, CDR2 YNNKEL (reference sequence). V lost 0 bases and J 7 bases, leaving 6 bases between the germline ends. The CDR3 has 12 residues. The CDR3 DNA reads as TGTGCCAGCAGCCAAGATCTAACTGGCTACACCTTC. Residues: CASSQDLTGYTF.

A remark on this clonotype: Since it is a stray read in a library aimed at alpha chains, this beta chain has a size that is not meaningful. The chain recombines TRBV20-1 with TRBJ1-2, with 9 bases identical to TRBD1. Germline values: CDR1 DFQATT, CDR2 SNEGSKA (reference sequence). V lost 5 bases, J lost 6 bases, and 7 bases stayed unmatched. There are 13 residues in the CDR3. CDR3 residues: CSAAGQGGDGYTF. CDR3 coding DNA: TGCAGTGCTGCGGGACAGGGAGGGGATGGCTACACCTTC.

This clonotype was observed a few times. This beta chain is a stray sequence in a library constructed for alpha chains; its clone size is not meaningful. This chain links TRBV7-6 with TRBJ2-7, with D possibly being TRBD1 (8 bases). Per the germline V gene, CDR1 is SGHVS and CDR2 is FNYEAQ. This CDR3 region has 19 residues. Trimming shortened V by 1 base and J by 2 bases, and 24 bases separated the two germline ends. CDR3 sequence reads: CASSLGAGGLSGVTYEQYF. As DNA, the CDR3 is TGTGCCAGCAGCTTAGGGGCAGGGGGCCTCAGCGGGGTCACCTACGAGCAGTACTTC.

This clonotype was found a few times. This beta chain came through as a stray read in a library set up for alpha chains, and its size says little. The chain carries TRBV18 and TRBJ1-2; maybe TRBD1 (5 bases). CDR3 length equals 13 residues. Germline CDR1 and CDR2: KGHSH and LQKENI. Trimming took 8 bases from V and 4 from J, leaving 14 bases between them. The CDR3 protein is CASSGGLAYGYTF. The CDR3 region has the DNA TGTGCCAGCAGCGGGGGGTTGGCCTATGGCTACACCTTC.

As to this clonotype: This beta chain was picked up by a library intended for alpha chains and is off target, so its count carries little meaning. This chain connects TRBV18 to TRBJ2-7; D is undetermined. V lost 3 bases to trimming and J lost 7 bases, with 13 bases between them. CDR1 and CDR2 from the germline V gene are KGHSH and LQKENI. This CDR3 spans 13 amino acids. CDR3 in amino acids: CASSPDGRREQYF. In DNA form, the CDR3 reads TGTGCCAGCTCACCGGACGGAAGAAGGGAGCAGTACTTC. Based on the CDR3 plus reference TRBV18 and TRBJ2-7, the full variable domain is NAGVMQNPRHLVRRRGQEARLRCSPMKGHSHVYWYRQLPEEGLKFMVYLQKENIIDESGMPKERFSAEFPKEGPSILRIQQVVRGDSAAYFCASSPDGRREQYFGPGTRLTVT.

This clonotype appeared many times. This beta chain is an off-target read within a library intended for alpha chains, so its frequency means little. J is TRBJ2-5 and V is TRBV5-1, with D unresolved. This CDR3 is built from 12 residues. With 0 bases removed from V and 5 bases from J, the gap between germline ends came to 5 bases. The germline V gene has CDR1 SGHRS and CDR2 YFSETQ. The CDR3 DNA reads TGCGCCAGCAGCTTGGCCCGGGAGACCCAGTACTTC. Its protein is CASSLARETQYF.

Ten or more counts support this clonotype. This beta chain appears as a stray read in a library generated for alpha chains; its size is not informative. This chain links TRBV20-1 with TRBJ2-2, with D possibly matching TRBD1 (5 bases). This CDR3 spans 16 amino acids. Germline V CDR1 and CDR2: DFQATT, SNEGSKA (reference sequence). V was shortened by 0 bases and J by 5 bases, with 16 bases between the two germline ends. The chain's CDR3 is CSARDPAGPGTGELFF. CDR3 bases: TGCAGTGCTAGAGATCCTGCAGGGCCAGGAACCGGGGAGCTGTTTTTT.

This clonotype was detected only a few times. This beta chain is off target for a library built for alpha chains, so its abundance means little. V gene TRBV3-1 combines with J gene TRBJ1-2; D is ambiguous. CDR3 size: 14 residues. V was cut by 8 bases and J by 7 bases, with 20 bases left in between. Germline V gene data show CDR1 as LGHDT and CDR2 as YNNKEL (reference sequence). Here the CDR3 reads CASQALGGRLGYTF. CDR3 coding DNA: TGTGCCAGCCAAGCCCTGGGAGGACGTCTTGGCTACACCTTC. The whole variable domain, filled in from reference TRBV3-1 and TRBJ1-2, reads DTAVSQTPKYLVTQMGNDKSIKCEQNLGHDTMYWYKQDSKKFLKIMFSYNNKELIINETVPNRFSPKSPDKAHLNLHINSLELGDSAVYFCASQALGGRLGYTFGSGTRLTVV.

Details on this clonotype: Given a much more abundant clone one base away, this may be a read error. Since the library was made to target alpha chains, this beta chain is a stray read and its abundance is not meaningful. V usage is TRBV5-1 and J usage is TRBJ1-1, with D maybe TRBD1 (5 bases). Germline assignment: CDR1 SGHRS and CDR2 YFSETQ. The CDR3 covers 13 residues. The CDR3 here is CASSLPGTTEVFF. The DNA of the CDR3 is TGCGCCAGCAGCTTGCCCGGGACGACTGAAGTTTTCTTT.

Many counts were recorded for this clonotype. This beta chain is a stray sequence in a library constructed for alpha chains; its clone size is not meaningful. The chain has TRBV7-6 and TRBJ2-3; perhaps TRBD1 as D (6 bases). From germline, CDR1 is SGHVS and CDR2 FNYEAQ. This CDR3 is built from 17 residues. V lost 3 bases, J lost 2 bases, and 18 bases lay in between. The CDR3 nucleotides are TGTGCCAGCAGCTTGCCACCCAGGGGATTCGACACAGATACGCAGTATTTT. This sequence encodes CASSLPPRGFDTDTQYF.

As concerns this clonotype: This beta chain lies outside the target of a library built for alpha chains; its clone size means little. The chain uses TRBV3-1 and TRBJ2-4; 8 bases are a match to TRBD1. The CDR3 is made up of 15 amino acids. J lost 7 bases, V lost 2 bases, and 7 bases had no gene match. Germline CDR1 LGHDT, CDR2 YNNKEL (reference sequence). The CDR3 region is CASSQLGQGGNIQYF. CDR3 DNA sequence: TGTGCCAGCAGCCAACTCGGACAGGGTGGGAACATTCAGTACTTC.

This clonotype appeared many times. Being off target in a library aimed at alpha chains, this beta chain has a size of little meaning. The chain joins TRBV29-1 to TRBJ2-1, with TRBD2 as a possible D gene (5 bases). The germline CDR1 and CDR2 sequences are SQVTM and ANQGSEA. The V gene lost 5 bases and the J gene lost 9 bases, with 8 bases spanning the gap. The CDR3 runs to 10 residues. CDR3 sequence: CSVSEGEQFF. In nucleotides, the CDR3 is TGCAGCGTTTCAGAGGGTGAGCAGTTCTTC.

By its share, this clonotype is medium-sized. Found in a library prepared for alpha chains, this beta chain is an off-target read, and its abundance has little meaning. This chain links TRBV24-1 with TRBJ2-7, with TRBD1 matching over 8 bases. The CDR3 spans 16 residues. Trimming took 5 bases from V and 3 from J; bases not matched to a gene: 11. CDR1 is KGHDR, CDR2 SFDVKD, per germline. The CDR3 bases are TGTGCCACCAGTGTCCACGGGACAGGATCGGTCTACGAGCAGTACTTC. Amino acid sequence: CATSVHGTGSVYEQYF.

A remark on this clonotype: Little can be read into the size of this beta chain, an off-target read in a library designed for alpha chains. J is TRBJ2-3 and V is TRBV24-1; D is undetermined. The V end lost 1 base, the J end lost 0 bases, and 4 bases lay between the germline ends. Germline assignment: CDR1 KGHDR and CDR2 SFDVKD. This CDR3 spans 14 amino acids. The CDR3 DNA reads as TGTGCCACCAGTGATTTTACCAGCACAGATACGCAGTATTTT. Translating gives CATSDFTSTDTQYF.

In this sample, this clonotype turned up many times. Since the library was made to target alpha chains, this beta chain is a stray read and its abundance is not meaningful. CDR3 sequence: CASSPQAGGYTDTQYF. In nucleotides, the CDR3 is TGTGCCAGCAGCCCGCAAGCGGGGGGGTACACAGATACGCAGTATTTT. The chain carries TRBV7-3 and TRBJ2-3, with TRBD2 matching 10 bases. CDR1 is SGHTA and CDR2 is FQGTGA in the germline V gene. CDR3 length equals 16 residues. V shed 5 bases, J shed 2 bases, and the junction held 7 bases outside the gene matches.

In the case of this clonotype: The library was prepared for alpha chains; this beta chain is a stray read, so its frequency means little. V and J are TRBV6-5 and TRBJ2-5, with D tentatively TRBD2 (5 bases). The CDR3 sequence is 14 residues long. V was clipped by 2 bases and J by 5 bases, with 12 bases between them. Germline V gene lookup returns CDR1 MNHEY and CDR2 SVGAGI. The CDR3 DNA reads as TGTGCCAGCAGTTACGGGAGTGGGGAGGAGACCCAGTACTTC. It encodes CASSYGSGEETQYF.

This clonotype occurred a few times. This beta chain came through as a stray read in a library set up for alpha chains, and its size says little. The genes are TRBV5-1 and TRBJ2-5; D not certain. This CDR3 contains 14 residues. Trimming shortened V by 7 bases and J by 1 base, and 14 bases separated the two germline ends. Germline V lookup: CDR1 SGHRS, CDR2 YFSETQ. CDR3 sequence reads: CASPTRPGQETQYF. CDR3 in DNA: TGCGCCAGCCCCACCCGACCGGGCCAAGAGACCCAGTACTTC.

This clonotype occurred a few times. A library made for alpha chains picked up this beta chain off target, so its size means little. This chain joins TRBV27 and TRBJ2-1; 8 nucleotides agree with TRBD1. With V trimmed by 5 bases and J by 9 bases, 6 bases remained unmatched. CDR1 MNHEY and CDR2 SMNVEV come from the germline V gene (reference sequence). This CDR3 is built from 13 residues. CDR3 nucleotides: TGTGCCAGCAGTATCAAACAGGGGGTTGAGCAGTTCTTC. Protein product: CASSIKQGVEQFF.